This T cell receptor beta chain came from a study of OX40 agonist ivuxolimab in advanced cancers. Background on the study: Enrollees could have had prior anti-PD-1, anti-PD-L1 or anti-CTLA-4 therapy, which roughly 40% had received. Study-wide points: The authors did not determine the antigen specificity of the expanded peripheral T cells.

This clone was found a few times. Antigen unknown. The protocol was immunoSEQ multiplex PCR, while the TCRdb copy is restricted to in-frame clones and leaves out a portion. The sample has 65,000 to 80,000 clones; approximately 80% are singletons. This CDR3 is 15 amino acids long. Looked up from germline, CDR1 is SNHLY and CDR2 is FYNNEI. V lost 3 bases to trimming and J lost 3 bases; unmatched junction nucleotides: 8. The J gene is TRBJ2-7, the V gene TRBV2; 7 positions agree with TRBD2. The material was CD4+ or CD8+ T cells sorted from blood, obtained in a trial of the OX40 agonist ivuxolimab. The sequence was obtained from an adult with an advanced solid tumor such as melanoma, head and neck, liver or kidney cancer. For the CDR3, the DNA is TGTGCCAGCAGTGAGGCGGGCGGGAGTTACTACGAGCAGTACTTC. As protein: CASSEAGGSYYEQYF.